This T cell receptor beta chain was recorded in a study of cytomegalovirus exposure and HLA in healthy donors. Study information: An analysis done earlier identified 117 million unique TCR beta sequences from around 180 million T cells. Study-level points and caveats: According to a later analysis, most TCR beta chains associated with CMV appeared HLA-restricted. There were some public TCRs occurring in many donors, but most TCR sequences were rare.

With regard to this clone: Its antigen is not known.

The PCR ran on 60 Vbeta and 13 Jbeta primers. Here immunoSEQ multiplex PCR was the method, and the copy in TCRdb shows in-frame clones only, minus some. The table has some 140,000 clones, 80% seen once. Looked up from germline, CDR1 is SGHNT and CDR2 is YYREEE (reference sequence). This CDR3 comprises 15 residues. After removal of 4 bases from V and 4 bases from J, the junction contained 3 bases not matched to a gene. The chain joins TRBV5-4 to TRBJ2-2, with TRBD2 matching 11 bases. The sequence was collected from a male donor in good health and CMV-seropositive. Sequenced: PBMCs. CDR3 coding DNA: TGTGCCAGCAGCCCGGGACTAGCGGCCACCGGGGAGCTGTTTTTT. Encoded protein: CASSPGLAATGELFF.